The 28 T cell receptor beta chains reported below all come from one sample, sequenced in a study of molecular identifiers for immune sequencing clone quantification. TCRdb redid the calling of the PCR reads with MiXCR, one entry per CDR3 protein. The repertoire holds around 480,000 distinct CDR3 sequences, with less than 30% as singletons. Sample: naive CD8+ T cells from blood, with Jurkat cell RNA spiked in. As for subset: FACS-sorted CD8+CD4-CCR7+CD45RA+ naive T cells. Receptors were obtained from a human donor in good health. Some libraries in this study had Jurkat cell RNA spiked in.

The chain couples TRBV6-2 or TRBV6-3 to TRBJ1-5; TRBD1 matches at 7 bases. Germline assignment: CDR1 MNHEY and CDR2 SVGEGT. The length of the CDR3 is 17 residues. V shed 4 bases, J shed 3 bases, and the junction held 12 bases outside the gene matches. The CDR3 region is CASSFPSGTDNNQPQHF. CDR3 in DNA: TGTGCCAGCAGTTTCCCCTCCGGGACAGATAACAATCAGCCCCAGCATTTT.

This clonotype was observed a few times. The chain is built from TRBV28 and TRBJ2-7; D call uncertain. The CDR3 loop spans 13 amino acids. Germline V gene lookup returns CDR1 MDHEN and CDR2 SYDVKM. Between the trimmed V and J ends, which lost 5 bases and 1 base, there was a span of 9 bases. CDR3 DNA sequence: TGTGCCAGCAGTACGGGCTGGTCCTACGAGCAGTACTTC. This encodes CASSTGWSYEQYF.

The CDR3 DNA reads TGTGCCAGCAGCTTAGAGGGGACTAGAATGCCGCGAGAGCAGTACTTC. It is translated as CASSLEGTRMPREQYF. The J gene is TRBJ2-7, the V gene TRBV7-9, with 8 bases matching TRBD2. CDR3 length: 16 amino acids. V shed 1 base and J 7 bases; nucleotides not matched to a gene: 12. The germline CDR1 and CDR2 sequences are SEHNR and FQNEAQ (reference sequence).

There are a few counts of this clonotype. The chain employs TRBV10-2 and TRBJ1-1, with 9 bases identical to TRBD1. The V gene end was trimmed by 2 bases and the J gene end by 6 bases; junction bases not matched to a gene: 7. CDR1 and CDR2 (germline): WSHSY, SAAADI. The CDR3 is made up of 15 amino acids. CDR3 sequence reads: CASSEGGQGVAEAFF. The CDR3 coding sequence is TGCGCCAGCAGTGAGGGGGGACAGGGAGTCGCTGAAGCTTTCTTT.

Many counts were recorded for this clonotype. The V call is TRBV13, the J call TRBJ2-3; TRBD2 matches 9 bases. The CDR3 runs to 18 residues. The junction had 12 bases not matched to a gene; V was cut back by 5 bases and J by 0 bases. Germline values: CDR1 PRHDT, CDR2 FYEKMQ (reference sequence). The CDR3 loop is CASSPLTSGFTSTDTQYF. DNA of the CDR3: TGTGCCAGCAGCCCCTTGACTAGCGGATTTACTAGCACAGATACGCAGTATTTT.

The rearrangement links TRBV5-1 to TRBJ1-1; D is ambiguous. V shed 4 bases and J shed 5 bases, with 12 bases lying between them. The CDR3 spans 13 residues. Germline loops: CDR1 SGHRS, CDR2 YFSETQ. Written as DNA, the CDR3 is TGCGCCAGCAGCCATCTCCCGGAGACTGAAGCTTTCTTT. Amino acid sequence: CASSHLPETEAFF.

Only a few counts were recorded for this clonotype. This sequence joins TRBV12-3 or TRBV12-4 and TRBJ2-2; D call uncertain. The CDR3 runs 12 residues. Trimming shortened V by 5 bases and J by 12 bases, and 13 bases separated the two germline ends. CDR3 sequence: CASSPDWAQLFF. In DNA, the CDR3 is TGTGCCAGCAGTCCCGACTGGGCTCAGCTGTTTTTT.

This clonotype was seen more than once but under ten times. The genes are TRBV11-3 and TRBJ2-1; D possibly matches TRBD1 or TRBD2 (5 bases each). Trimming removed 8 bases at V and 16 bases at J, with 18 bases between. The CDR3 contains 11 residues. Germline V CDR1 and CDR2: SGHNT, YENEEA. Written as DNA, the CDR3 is TGTGCCAGCGACTACTCAGGGTCCTCTTTCTTC. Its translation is CASDYSGSSFF.

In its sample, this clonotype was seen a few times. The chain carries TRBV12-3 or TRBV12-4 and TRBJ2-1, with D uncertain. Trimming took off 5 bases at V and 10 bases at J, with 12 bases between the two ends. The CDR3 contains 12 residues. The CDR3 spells CASSPSLGEQFF. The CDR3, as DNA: TGTGCCAGCAGTCCTTCCCTGGGGGAGCAGTTCTTC.

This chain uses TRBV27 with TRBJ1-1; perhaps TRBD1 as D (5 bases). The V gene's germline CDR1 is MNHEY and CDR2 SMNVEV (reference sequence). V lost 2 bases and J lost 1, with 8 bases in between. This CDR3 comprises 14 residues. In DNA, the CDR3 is TGTGCCAGCAGTTTAAGCAGGGCGAACACTGAAGCTTTCTTT. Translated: CASSLSRANTEAFF.

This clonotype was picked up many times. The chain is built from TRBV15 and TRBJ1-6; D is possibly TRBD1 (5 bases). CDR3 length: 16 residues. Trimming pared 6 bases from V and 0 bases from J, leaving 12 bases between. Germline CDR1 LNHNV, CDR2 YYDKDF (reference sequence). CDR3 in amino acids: CATSSGRSSYNSPLHF. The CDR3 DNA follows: TGTGCCACCAGTTCGGGACGGAGCTCCTATAATTCACCCCTCCACTTT.

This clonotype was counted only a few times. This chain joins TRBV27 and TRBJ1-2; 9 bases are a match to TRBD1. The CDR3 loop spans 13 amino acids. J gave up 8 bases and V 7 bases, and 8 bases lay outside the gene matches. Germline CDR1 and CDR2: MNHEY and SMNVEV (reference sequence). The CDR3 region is CASKPTGGSGYTF. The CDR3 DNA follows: TGTGCCAGCAAACCAACAGGGGGCAGCGGCTACACCTTC.

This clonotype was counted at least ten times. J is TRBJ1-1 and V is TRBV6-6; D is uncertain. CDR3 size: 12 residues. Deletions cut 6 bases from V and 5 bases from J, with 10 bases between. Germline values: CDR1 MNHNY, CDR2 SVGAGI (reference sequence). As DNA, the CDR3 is TGTGCCAGCAGCACATCGGGGACTGAAGCTTTCTTT. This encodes CASSTSGTEAFF.

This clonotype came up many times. As DNA, the CDR3 is TGCAGCGCCAAGGGGGTTCAGGCGTCCGGGGAGCTGTTTTTT. Translated, it gives CSAKGVQASGELFF. The rearrangement uses TRBV29-1 and TRBJ2-2; the D gene is possibly TRBD1 (6 bases). Germline V CDR1 and CDR2: SQVTM, ANQGSEA. This CDR3 has 14 amino acids. V was pared by 7 bases and J by 6 bases, with 18 bases between.

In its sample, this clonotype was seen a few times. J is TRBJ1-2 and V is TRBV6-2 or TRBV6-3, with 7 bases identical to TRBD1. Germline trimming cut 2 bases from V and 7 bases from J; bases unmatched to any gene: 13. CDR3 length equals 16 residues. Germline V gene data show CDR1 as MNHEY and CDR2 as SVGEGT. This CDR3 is CASSYESPQGTSGYTF. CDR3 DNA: TGTGCCAGCAGTTACGAATCCCCACAGGGGACAAGTGGCTACACCTTC.

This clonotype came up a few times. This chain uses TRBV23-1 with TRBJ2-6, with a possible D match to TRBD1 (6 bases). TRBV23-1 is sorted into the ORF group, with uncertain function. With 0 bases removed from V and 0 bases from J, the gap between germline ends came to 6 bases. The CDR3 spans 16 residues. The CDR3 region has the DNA TGCGCCAGCAGTCAATCAGGGGGCTCTGGGGCCAACGTCCTGACTTTC. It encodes CASSQSGGSGANVLTF.

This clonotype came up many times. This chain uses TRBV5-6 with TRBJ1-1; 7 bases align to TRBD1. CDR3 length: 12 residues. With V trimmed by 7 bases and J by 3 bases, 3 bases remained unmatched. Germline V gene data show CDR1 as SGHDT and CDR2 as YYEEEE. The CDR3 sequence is CASATGYTEAFF. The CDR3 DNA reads TGTGCCAGCGCGACAGGGTACACTGAAGCTTTCTTT.

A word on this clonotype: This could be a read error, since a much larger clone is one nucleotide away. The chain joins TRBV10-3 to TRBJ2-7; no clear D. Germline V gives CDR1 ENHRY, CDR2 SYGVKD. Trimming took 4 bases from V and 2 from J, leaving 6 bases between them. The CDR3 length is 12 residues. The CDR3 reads CAISGSPYEQYF. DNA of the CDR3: TGTGCCATCAGTGGGTCTCCCTACGAGCAGTACTTC.

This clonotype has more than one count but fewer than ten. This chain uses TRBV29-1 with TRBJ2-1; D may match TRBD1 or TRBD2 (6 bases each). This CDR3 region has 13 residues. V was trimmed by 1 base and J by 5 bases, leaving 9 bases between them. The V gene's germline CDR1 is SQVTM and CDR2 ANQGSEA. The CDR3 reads CSVEVRGHNEQFF. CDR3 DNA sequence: TGCAGCGTTGAAGTCCGGGGGCACAATGAGCAGTTCTTC.

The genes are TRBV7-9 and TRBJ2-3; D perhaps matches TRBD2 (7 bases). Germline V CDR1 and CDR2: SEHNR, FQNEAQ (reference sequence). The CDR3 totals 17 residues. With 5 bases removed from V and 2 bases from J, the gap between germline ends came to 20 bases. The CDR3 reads CASSPRGAAGATDTQYF. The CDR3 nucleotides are TGTGCCAGCAGCCCCCGGGGGGCGGCGGGAGCCACAGATACGCAGTATTTT.

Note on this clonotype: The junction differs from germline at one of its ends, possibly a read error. CDR3 nucleotide sequence: TGTGCCGGTAGCCCCGGACGTCGCTCTGGGGCCAACGTCCTGACTTTC. Encoded protein: CAGSPGRRSGANVLTF. The chain employs TRBV19 and TRBJ2-6; D uncertain. The CDR3 runs to 16 residues. The germline CDR1 and CDR2 sequences are LNHDA and SQIVND (reference sequence). Based on the CDR3 plus reference TRBV19 and TRBJ2-6, the full variable domain is DGGITQSPKYLFRKEGQNVTLSCEQNLNHDAMYWYRQDPGQGLRLIYYSQIVNDFQKGDIAEGYSVSREKKESFPLTVTSAQKNPTAFYLCAGSPGRRSGANVLTFGAGSRLTVL.

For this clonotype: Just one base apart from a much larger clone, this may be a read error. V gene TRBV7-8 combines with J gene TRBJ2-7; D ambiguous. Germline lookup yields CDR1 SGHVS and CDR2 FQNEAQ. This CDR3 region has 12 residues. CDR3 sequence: CASSLATYEQSF. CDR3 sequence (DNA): TGTGCCAGCAGCTTAGCTACGTACGAGCAGTCCTTC.

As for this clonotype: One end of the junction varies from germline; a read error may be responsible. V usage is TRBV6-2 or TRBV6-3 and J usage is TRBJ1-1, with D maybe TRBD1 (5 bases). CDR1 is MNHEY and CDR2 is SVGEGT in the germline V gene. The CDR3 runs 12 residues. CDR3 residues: CAGRAMNTEAFF. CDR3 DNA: TGTGCCGGCAGGGCCATGAACACTGAAGCTTTCTTT.

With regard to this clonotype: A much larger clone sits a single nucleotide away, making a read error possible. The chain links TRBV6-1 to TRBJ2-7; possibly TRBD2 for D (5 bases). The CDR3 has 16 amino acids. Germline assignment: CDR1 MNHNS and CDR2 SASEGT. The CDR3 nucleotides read TGTGCCAGCAGTGTGAGGTCTGACGGAGGAATATACGTGCAGTACTTC. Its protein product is CASSVRSDGGIYVQYF.

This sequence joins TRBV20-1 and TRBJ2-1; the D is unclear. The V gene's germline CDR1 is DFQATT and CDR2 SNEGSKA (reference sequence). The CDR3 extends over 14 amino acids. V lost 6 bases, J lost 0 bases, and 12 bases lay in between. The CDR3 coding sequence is TGCAGTGCCCGGCGAGCGCGCTCCTACAATGAGCAGTTCTTC. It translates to CSARRARSYNEQFF.

CDR3 in DNA: TGTGCCAGCTCACCCGGGCCACAGAACACTGAAGCTTTCTTT. Its protein is CASSPGPQNTEAFF. The chain links TRBV18 to TRBJ1-1, with D uncertain. Per the germline V gene, CDR1 is KGHSH and CDR2 is LQKENI. The CDR3 is 14 amino acids. Deletions cut 3 bases from V and 1 base from J, with 9 bases between.

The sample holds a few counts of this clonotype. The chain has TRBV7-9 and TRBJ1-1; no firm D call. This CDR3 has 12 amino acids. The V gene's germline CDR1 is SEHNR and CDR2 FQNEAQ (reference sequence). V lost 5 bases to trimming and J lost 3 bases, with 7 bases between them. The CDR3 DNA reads TGTGCCAGCAGCCCTGAGTACACTGAAGCTTTCTTT. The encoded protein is CASSPEYTEAFF.

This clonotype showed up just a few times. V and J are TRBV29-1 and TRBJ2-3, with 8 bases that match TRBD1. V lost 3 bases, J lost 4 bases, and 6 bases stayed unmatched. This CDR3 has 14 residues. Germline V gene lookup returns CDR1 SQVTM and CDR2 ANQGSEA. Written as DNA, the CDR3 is TGCAGCGTTGATGGAGACAGGGGTGCAGATACGCAGTATTTT. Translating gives CSVDGDRGADTQYF.